The rows below give T cell receptor beta chains drawn from one sample of a study of tumor-infiltrating lymphocytes in primary liver carcinoma. TCRdb reanalysed the multiplex PCR reads using MiXCR and keeps one entry per CDR3 protein. The sample gives 45,000 to 55,000 distinct CDR3 sequences, around 79% of which show up once; roughly 24% is in the top ten. Sequences were obtained from liver tumor tissue from sampling region 2. These receptors were collected from a man aged 35-49 years with primary liver carcinoma and hepatitis B virus infection. CDR3s include the opening cysteine and the closing phenylalanine or tryptophan. A row's size may be missing; if present it is once, few, many or a size class.

CDR3 protein | J gene | CDR3 length | V gene | clone size
CASSPGRASYEQYF | TRBJ2-7 | 14 | TRBV5-1 | once
CASSRPGLAADEQFF | TRBJ2-1 | 15 | TRBV7-8 | .
CASSYMANTEASF | TRBJ1-1 | 13 | TRBV7-9 | .
CATSSLGLAGNYNEQFF | TRBJ2-1 | 17 | TRBV15 | few
CASSATDRVFATGELVF | TRBJ2-2 | 17 | TRBV19 | .
CASSSPGGGGGLAVPHEQYF | TRBJ2-7 | 20 | TRBV6-5 | .
CASSFSETAYGYTF | TRBJ1-2 | 14 | TRBV11-2 | .
CASGRGIGTEAFF | TRBJ1-1 | 13 | TRBV12-5 | .
CASEETNVYDQYF | TRBJ2-7 | 13 | TRBV2 | .
CSVLGLLGTANTGELPF | TRBJ2-2 | 17 | TRBV29-1 | .
CASSPDDSLQIARSTDTQYF | TRBJ2-3 | 20 | TRBV11-2 | .
CASSSPGGKGWYDQYF | TRBJ2-7 | 16 | TRBV28 | .
CSVTQGGDTDAFF | TRBJ1-1 | 13 | TRBV29-1 | .
CANSQLQETTGANVLTF | TRBJ2-6 | 17 | TRBV4-1 | once
CASSQDETGTYHGYTF | TRBJ1-2 | 16 | TRBV4-1 | .
CGVVQHTQYF | TRBJ2-3 | 10 | TRBV29-1 | .
CASILAFVGAGTEAFF | TRBJ1-1 | 16 | TRBV28 | .
CASSATWGPAAYEQYF | TRBJ2-7 | 16 | TRBV4-1 | many
CASSLGYGTNVQTF | TRBJ2-6 | 14 | TRBV28 | once
CANSLGQEGGSNQPRHF | TRBJ1-5 | 17 | TRBV5-6 | .
CASTRIGTINERFF | TRBJ2-1 | 14 | TRBV11-2 | .
CASRLTRPTNTEAFF | TRBJ1-1 | 15 | TRBV6-1 | many
CASSDPGMETQYF | TRBJ2-5 | 13 | TRBV10-1 | many
CASSLDNGLAMSEQFF | TRBJ2-1 | 16 | TRBV11-2 | .
CASSITGTSDEHLF | TRBJ2-1 | 14 | TRBV12-3/TRBV12-4 | .
CASSDPGQAHTNLETQYF | TRBJ2-5 | 18 | TRBV28 | many
CASNPERLAARSYYDQYF | TRBJ2-7 | 18 | TRBV6-6 | once
CANSLDIGLAMGERLF | TRBJ2-1 | 16 | TRBV11-2 | .
CANSLPPPGSCFF | TRBJ2-2 | 13 | TRBV7-8 | .
CASSWDQGEEPFF | TRBJ1-4 | 13 | TRBV11-2 | .
CSGAAAPQETQDF | TRBJ2-5 | 13 | TRBV29-1 | .
CASSAVPGQGWALF | TRBJ1-1 | 14 | TRBV6-1 | .
CSRGGVAGQYF | TRBJ2-7 | 11 | TRBV29-1 | .
CSGLPGQGVNEQFF | TRBJ2-1 | 14 | TRBV29-1 | .
CASSPISANEQVF | TRBJ2-1 | 13 | TRBV12-3/TRBV12-4 | .
CASSLLANEKLFF | TRBJ1-4 | 13 | TRBV28 | .
CASSPREGRYGYTF | TRBJ1-2 | 14 | TRBV4-1 | many
CSARGTSGSQGEETQYF | TRBJ2-5 | 17 | TRBV20-1 | .
CASSYSGLAANVYNEQFF | TRBJ2-1 | 18 | TRBV6-5 | .
CASSSGRGLETQYF | TRBJ2-5 | 14 | TRBV5-4 | .
CDSSPQREWDIQYF | TRBJ2-4 | 14 | TRBV11-2 | .
CAGSEPAVGGYEQYF | TRBJ2-7 | 15 | TRBV6-1 | .
CARSADPRDGRSNDKLFF | TRBJ1-4 | 18 | TRBV11-2 | .
CASTLNDAYEHFF | TRBJ2-1 | 13 | TRBV11-2 | .
CASSLAGGNQPQHF | TRBJ1-5 | 14 | TRBV28 | many
CASQGGVIDNSHLHF | TRBJ1-6 | 15 | TRBV6-5 | .
CASSPLTGEGEPFF | TRBJ2-1 | 14 | TRBV11-3 | .
CAICDSPGQSNEKLFF | TRBJ1-4 | 16 | TRBV10-3 | .
CASSLDPEDPVGPPYFFYEQYF | TRBJ2-7 | 22 | TRBV11-2 | once